The entry that follows covers one TCR beta chain sequence. What it binds is unknown. This sample is part of a study of T cells in Graves' hyperthyroidism and ophthalmopathy. The study's findings and limits: Stable hyperthyroidism and ophthalmopathy were separated using 13 V-J signatures. Most thyroid clonotypes that were expanded above 0.001 also turned up in blood.

CDR3 length equals 13 residues. Between the trimmed V and J ends, which lost 5 bases and 11 bases, there was a span of 16 bases. Germline V gene lookup returns CDR1 MDHEN and CDR2 SYDVKM. Researchers took RNA transcripts and amplified the TCR beta CDR3 regions from them. HTBI primers were employed in a first-round RT-PCR of the TCR CDR3. TCRdb reanalysed the multiplex PCR reads using MiXCR and keeps one entry per CDR3 protein. The sample lists fewer than 650,000 distinct CDR3 sequences, roughly 15% occurring once. Pregnant or lactating patients were excluded, as were those with uncontrolled infection or other autoimmune disease.

Material for sequencing was blood. This clonotype was sampled from a middle-aged woman with Graves' ophthalmopathy. The gene calls are TRBV28 and TRBJ1-5; maybe TRBD1 (5 bases). The CDR3 DNA is TGTGCCAGCAGTCTGGGGGGTTTGGAGGCCCAGCATTTT. Its protein is CASSLGGLEAQHF.